This T cell receptor beta chain emerged from a study of technical replicates of blood from several donors. Sequencing used immunoSEQ multiplex PCR; TCRdb keeps in-frame clones, though not all of them. The table has 65,000 to 90,000 clones, about 92% seen once. The CDR3 is 15 residues long. Germline CDR1 and CDR2: SGHRS and YFSETQ. Trimming removed 0 bases at V and 4 bases at J, with 13 bases between. The chain employs TRBV5-1 and TRBJ1-2; D ambiguous. The sequencing sample was made of T cells isolated from PBMCs. This sequence originates from a human donor in good health. In nucleotides, the CDR3 is TGCGCCAGCAGCTTGGACAGTAACGATCCCTATGGCTACACCTTC. Its translation is CASSLDSNDPYGYTF.